One and the same sample provided the 21 T cell receptor beta chains below, sequenced in a study of T cell responses to AZD1222 COVID-19 vaccine. Generated by immunoSEQ multiplex PCR, the TCRdb table keeps only in-frame clones and is missing some. The sample consists of about 120,000 clones, 84% of them appearing once. The source material was peripheral blood, sampled on day 0 of AZD1222 vaccination. All receptors come from an adult in good health.

This clone was seen only a few times. V and J are TRBV12-3 or TRBV12-4 and TRBJ1-1; D gene uncertain. Trimming took off 2 bases at V and 7 bases at J, with 8 bases between the two ends. This CDR3 contains 12 residues. The CDR3 is CASSLSWDEAFF. CDR3 nucleotide sequence: TGTGCCAGCAGTTTATCCTGGGATGAAGCTTTCTTT.

V and J are TRBV5-4 and TRBJ2-7, with D possibly TRBD2 on 5 matching bases. Germline CDR1 is SGHNT and CDR2 is YYREEE (reference sequence). The V end was cut by 0 bases, the J end by 4 bases, with 8 bases between. The CDR3 is 13 amino acids. CDR3 residues: CASSLVGGYEQYF. The DNA of the CDR3 is TGTGCCAGCAGCTTGGTAGGCGGGTACGAGCAGTACTTC.

V gene TRBV7-8 combines with J gene TRBJ2-3; D gene uncertain. This CDR3 is built from 15 residues. Germline V gives CDR1 SGHVS, CDR2 FQNEAQ. Trimming left V 1 base short and J 2 bases short, with 10 bases between. In DNA, the CDR3 is TGTGCCAGCAGCTTAGGATCGACTTACACAGATACGCAGTATTTT. Protein sequence: CASSLGSTYTDTQYF.

This CDR3 is CASSLARENTGELFF. CDR3 sequence (DNA): TGTGCCAGCAGTTTGGCCAGGGAGAACACCGGGGAGCTGTTTTTT. V gene TRBV28 combines with J gene TRBJ2-2, with D possibly matching TRBD1 (5 bases). V dropped 3 bases and J dropped 1 base, with 9 bases sitting between them. The germline gives CDR1 MDHEN, CDR2 SYDVKM. The CDR3 has 15 amino acids. Full variable domain (missing parts from reference TRBV28 and TRBJ2-2): DVKVTQSSRYLVKRTGEKVFLECVQDMDHENMFWYRQDPGLGLRLIYFSYDVKMKEKGDIPEGYSVSREKKERFSLILESASTNQTSMYLCASSLARENTGELFFGEGSRLTVL.

The rearrangement joins TRBV3-1 (or the pseudogene TRBV3-2) to TRBJ2-1, with no clear D. The V and J ends lost 3 bases and 7 bases respectively, with 16 bases between them. Germline V CDR1 and CDR2: LGHDT, YNNKEL (reference sequence). The CDR3 totals 15 residues. The CDR3 region is CASSQAPLVGNEQFF. CDR3 DNA: TGTGCCAGCAGCCAGGCTCCCCTAGTTGGGAATGAGCAGTTCTTC.

This clone was counted a single time. V and J are TRBV4-3 and TRBJ2-6; D gene unclear. This CDR3 region has 15 residues. V gave up 4 bases and J gave up 0 bases, with 7 bases separating them. In germline, CDR1 is LGHNA, CDR2 YSLEER. CDR3 nucleotide sequence: TGCGCCAGCAGCCCTAATTACTCTGGGGCCAACGTCCTGACTTTC. It encodes CASSPNYSGANVLTF.

Only a few counts were recorded for this clone. The chain carries TRBV7-9 and TRBJ1-2; D gene unclear. V lost 1 base to trimming and J lost 4 bases, with 7 bases between them. Germline loops: CDR1 SEHNR, CDR2 FQNEAQ (reference sequence). This CDR3 comprises 13 residues. CDR3 amino acids: CASSLDRTYGYTF. In DNA form, the CDR3 reads TGTGCCAGCAGCTTAGACCGCACCTATGGCTACACCTTC. The variable domain in full, completed from reference TRBV7-9 and TRBJ1-2, reads DTGVSQNPRHKITKRGQNVTFRCDPISEHNRLYWYRQTLGQGPEFLTYFQNEAQLEKSRLLSDRFSAERPKGSFSTLEIQRTEQGDSAMYLCASSLDRTYGYTFGSGTRLTVV.

The chain employs TRBV18 and TRBJ1-1; perhaps TRBD1 as D (5 bases). Trimming shortened V by 4 bases and J by 0 bases, and 6 bases separated the two germline ends. Germline values: CDR1 KGHSH, CDR2 LQKENI. The CDR3 sequence is 13 residues long. This chain's CDR3 is CASSQDMNTEAFF. DNA for the CDR3: TGTGCCAGCTCACAGGACATGAACACTGAAGCTTTCTTT.

This clone was counted once. J is TRBJ2-7 and V is TRBV28; D gene uncertain. The V gene's germline CDR1 is MDHEN and CDR2 SYDVKM. The ends were cut back, 2 bases at V and 1 base at J, with 18 bases in the middle. The CDR3 has 17 amino acids. DNA for the CDR3: TGTGCCAGCAGTTTACACGTCAGGTCCTCCCGATCCTACGAGCAGTACTTC. As protein: CASSLHVRSSRSYEQYF.

The rearrangement links TRBV18 to TRBJ1-5; tentatively, D is TRBD1 (5 bases). Between the trimmed V and J ends, which lost 6 bases and 6 bases, there was a span of 12 bases. Germline V lookup: CDR1 KGHSH, CDR2 LQKENI. The CDR3 length is 13 residues. CDR3 DNA sequence: TGTGCCAGCTCTCTTGAGGGGTCTCAGCCCCAGCATTTT. Translation: CASSLEGSQPQHF.

This clone was recorded once. CDR3 in amino acids: CASSPGTGNEKLFF. The CDR3 DNA reads TGTGCCAGCTCACCGGGGACAGGGAATGAAAAACTGTTTTTT. This chain connects TRBV18 to TRBJ1-4, with 9 positions matching TRBD1. Germline loops: CDR1 KGHSH, CDR2 LQKENI. The CDR3 runs 14 residues. The ends lost 3 bases at V and 5 bases at J; junction bases unmatched: 1.

This clone was seen a few times. The chain carries TRBV6-1 and TRBJ2-7; 7 bases line up with TRBD2. The CDR3 spans 16 residues. V lost 0 bases to trimming and J lost 0 bases; unmatched junction nucleotides: 5. Germline lookup yields CDR1 MNHNS and CDR2 SASEGT. This CDR3 reads CASSEARGGVSYEQYF. CDR3 in DNA: TGTGCCAGCAGTGAAGCGCGGGGAGGGGTCTCCTACGAGCAGTACTTC.

With respect to this clone: Mismatch with germline at one junction end may stem from a read error. The V and J genes are TRBV11-1 and TRBJ1-3, with D unclear. Germline V gene lookup returns CDR1 SGHAT and CDR2 FQDESV (reference sequence). This CDR3 spans 13 amino acids. Written as DNA, the CDR3 is TGTGCCAGCAGCTTAGCCATTGGAGACACCATATATTTT. This translates into CASSLAIGDTIYF.

The rearrangement links TRBV9 to TRBJ1-1; no clear D gene. CDR1 and CDR2 from the germline V gene are SGDLS and YYNGEE. Between the trimmed V and J ends, which lost 3 bases and 3 bases, there was a span of 12 bases. The CDR3 is 14 residues long. CDR3 residues: CASSASGADTEAFF. CDR3 DNA sequence: TGTGCCAGCAGCGCCAGTGGTGCCGACACTGAAGCTTTCTTT.

V usage is TRBV2 and J usage is TRBJ1-2; TRBD1 is a possible D gene (6 bases). CDR1 is SNHLY, CDR2 FYNNEI, per germline. The CDR3 runs 13 residues. The V and J ends lost 5 bases and 8 bases respectively, with 15 bases between them. CDR3 coding DNA: TGTGCCAGCAGTAGCCCGGGGGCTCGGGGCTACACCTTC. Translating gives CASSSPGARGYTF.

The rearrangement uses TRBV11-1 and TRBJ1-2, with D uncertain. In germline, CDR1 is SGHAT, CDR2 FQDESV (reference sequence). CDR3 size: 13 residues. Trimming took off 2 bases at V and 5 bases at J, with 9 bases between the two ends. This CDR3 reads CASSLSVGYGYTF. CDR3 nucleotide sequence: TGTGCCAGCAGCTTAAGTGTTGGGTATGGCTACACCTTC.

This chain joins TRBV5-1 and TRBJ2-1; 9 bases align to TRBD2. Germline V gives CDR1 SGHRS, CDR2 YFSETQ. This CDR3 has 13 amino acids. J lost 5 bases, V lost 4 bases, and 1 base had no gene match. CDR3 coding DNA: TGCGCCAGCAGCCGACTAGCGGACAATGAGCAGTTCTTC. This encodes CASSRLADNEQFF.

The chain joins TRBV27 to TRBJ2-7, with 14 positions matching TRBD2. The CDR3 totals 16 residues. Germline V CDR1 and CDR2: MNHEY, SMNVEV (reference sequence). Trimming at V came to 5 bases and at J to 4 bases, leaving 7 bases not matched to a gene. The CDR3 nucleotides are TGTGCCAGCAGTCTCGGACTAGCGGGAGGTTTGTACGAGCAGTACTTC. Encoded protein: CASSLGLAGGLYEQYF.

Only one count was recorded for this clone. In nucleotides, the CDR3 is TGTGCCAGCAGCAGAGAGAACACTGAAGCTTTCTTT. Translating it yields CASSRENTEAFF. The gene calls are TRBV2 and TRBJ1-1; no firm D call. The V gene's germline CDR1 is SNHLY and CDR2 FYNNEI. V was trimmed by 6 bases and J by 1 base, leaving 6 bases between them. The CDR3 loop spans 12 amino acids.

The genes are TRBV28 and TRBJ2-7; 9 nucleotides agree with TRBD1. CDR3 length equals 14 residues. V lost 6 bases to trimming and J lost 6 bases; unmatched junction nucleotides: 9. Germline V gene lookup returns CDR1 MDHEN and CDR2 SYDVKM. CDR3 amino acids: CASRWPDRGSEQYF. CDR3 nucleotides: TGTGCCAGCAGATGGCCGGACAGGGGTTCCGAGCAGTACTTC.

The V gene is TRBV19, the J gene TRBJ1-2; D unclear. The ends were cut back, 7 bases at V and 7 bases at J, with 19 bases in the middle. The germline CDR1 and CDR2 sequences are LNHDA and SQIVND (reference sequence). The CDR3 is 14 residues long. The CDR3 sequence: CASTEDRRSGGYTF. In DNA, the CDR3 is TGTGCCAGTACCGAAGATCGTAGGAGTGGTGGCTACACCTTC.